This T cell receptor beta chain derives from a study of blood T cell repertoires in COVID-19 (dated by TCRdb to 2018 to 2020). Background for the entire study: Samples covering the acute and convalescent phases of COVID-19 were provided by collaborators in the United States, Italy and Spain. The dataset comprised deeply sampled blood TCRbeta repertoires from subjects exposed to, actively infected with, or recovered from COVID-19. Nearly every sample came with metadata listing a de-identified subject ID, COVID-19 status, age in years and sex. The prospective study material was composed of cDNA or gDNA derived from T cells, B-cell-depleted T cells, or PBMCs. The samples were drawn from the first 160 participants of the ongoing ImmuneRACE study and from over 950 subjects provided by 6 global collaborators. A freely available public database, intended as a resource for researchers studying the immune response to SARS-CoV-2, is where the repertoires were released. Where HLA class I and class II types were available, the types were taken from metadata supplied by the sample provider, not from assay-based typing. Study-wide findings and limitations: How much clinical and demographic metadata was included differed by source and by participant, and the metadata was provided uncurated.

TCRbeta CDR3 regions were amplified from genomic DNA by means of the immunoSEQ Assay, a bias-controlled multiplex PCR. Turning to the authors' computational methods: Nucleated cell counts per sample were estimated from amplification of reference gene primers within the assay. To quantify the absolute abundance of each unique TCRbeta CDR3 rearrangement, sequence reads were collapsed and filtered. For each sample, productive Simpson clonality was calculated as the square root of Simpson's diversity index over productive rearrangements. Drawn from immuneACCESS, this table holds only the in-frame rearrangements with V and J called that TCRdb kept. Clones are partly lost; checked studies trace under half to an unresolved V gene and leave the rest unexplained. The V and J calls and clone size come from that table; D and trimming were worked out from the DNA. This sample is represented by about 110,000 clones; approximately 88% of them were singletons. Of the sample, 0.65% to 0.9% falls within the top ten clones.

The collaborating institutions used their own protocols to collect whole blood in K2EDTA tubes. Collaborator samples were shipped for TCRbeta analysis as frozen whole blood, isolated PBMCs, or DNA extracted from either sample type. This clone has only one observation. The antigen it binds to is not known. The input lacks base qualities; no much larger clone sits a single base away. V loses 5 bases of germline sequence and J loses 3 bases, and the interval between the two ends is 10 bases. The CDR3 numbers 13 residues from cysteine through phenylalanine. The CDR3 DNA has 39 bases and is translated from base 1. CDR1 MNHEY and CDR2 SVGAGI were looked up in the germline V gene.

The sequencing sample was made of peripheral blood. The chain employs TRBV6-5 and TRBJ2-5; TRBD1 is perhaps the D gene, given 6 matching bases. This receptor was identified in an older woman with acute or convalescent COVID-19. The DNA is TGTGCCAGCAGTATTTGGACAGAAGAGACCCAGTACTTC. Its product reads: CASSIWTEETQYF.